One sample yielded the 5 T cell receptor beta chains listed below, sequenced in a study of regulatory T cells in long-lasting Graves disease. For TCR beta, libraries came from iRepertoire HTBI primers and Arm-PCR of CDR3 regions. TCRdb reanalysed the multiplex PCR reads using MiXCR and keeps one entry per CDR3 protein. The data contain 400,000 to 450,000 distinct CDR3 sequences, around 20% of them singletons. Time point of the sample: persistent/refractory GD, antithyroid drugs over 5 years with positive TRAb. TCR sequences were obtained from RNA taken from PBMCs. Specimen: peripheral blood mononuclear cells (PBMCs), collected when the disease was refractory, from a patient treated with antithyroid drugs. These receptors were taken from a female donor with Graves disease.

This clonotype was seen many times. The chain employs TRBV2 and TRBJ2-5, with 9 bases aligning to TRBD1. This CDR3 comprises 13 residues. Germline loops: CDR1 SNHLY, CDR2 FYNNEI. Trimming took 5 bases from V and 4 from J; bases not matched to a gene: 2. CDR3 in DNA: TGTGCCAGCAGTCGGGACAGGGTAGAGACCCAGTACTTC. This translates into CASSRDRVETQYF.

This clonotype was detected many times. The CDR3 nucleotides read TGTGCCAGCTCTACAGGGGCTAGCGGATACTACGAGCAGTACTTC. Residues: CASSTGASGYYEQYF. The chain uses TRBV6-1 and TRBJ2-7; D is possibly TRBD1 or TRBD2 (7 bases each). This CDR3 has 15 residues. Trimming took 8 bases from V and 3 from J, leaving 20 bases between them. Germline V gives CDR1 MNHNS, CDR2 SASEGT.

The rearrangement joins TRBV19 to TRBJ2-2; D remains unclear. Germline values: CDR1 LNHDA, CDR2 SQIVND (reference sequence). This CDR3 comprises 12 residues. Trimming shortened V by 2 bases and J by 7 bases, and 5 bases separated the two germline ends. DNA of the CDR3: TGTGCCAGTAGTATACCCCGCGGGGAGCTGTTTTTT. Translating gives CASSIPRGELFF.

The chain uses TRBV5-1 and TRBJ2-7; 8 bases are shared with TRBD2. V was clipped by 1 base and J by 5 bases; unmatched bases: 8. The CDR3 spans 15 residues. Per the germline V gene, CDR1 is SGHRS and CDR2 is YFSETQ. The CDR3 protein is CASSLSQREFHEQYF. The DNA of the CDR3 is TGCGCCAGCAGCTTGAGCCAGCGGGAGTTTCACGAGCAGTACTTC.

The table lists this clonotype with a count of one. The chain recombines TRBV6-5 with TRBJ2-1, with 7 bases aligning to TRBD1. Germline lookup yields CDR1 MNHEY and CDR2 SVGAGI. Trimming removed 8 bases from V and 6 bases from J; junction bases left unmatched: 13. The CDR3 is 15 residues long. The CDR3 sequence: CASVTGTEVSNEQFF. The CDR3 DNA follows: TGTGCCAGCGTTACCGGGACAGAAGTTAGCAATGAGCAGTTCTTC.